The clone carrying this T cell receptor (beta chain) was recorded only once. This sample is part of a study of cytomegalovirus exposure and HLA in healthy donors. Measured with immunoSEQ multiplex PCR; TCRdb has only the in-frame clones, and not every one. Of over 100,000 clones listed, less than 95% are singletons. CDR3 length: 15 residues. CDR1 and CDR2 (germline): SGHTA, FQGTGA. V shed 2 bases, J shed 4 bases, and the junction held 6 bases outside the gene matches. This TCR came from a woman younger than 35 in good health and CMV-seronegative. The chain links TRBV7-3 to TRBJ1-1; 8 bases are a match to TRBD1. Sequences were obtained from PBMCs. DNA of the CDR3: TGTGCCAGCAGCTTACAGACAGGGGCTGGCACTGAAGCTTTCTTT. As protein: CASSLQTGAGTEAFF.